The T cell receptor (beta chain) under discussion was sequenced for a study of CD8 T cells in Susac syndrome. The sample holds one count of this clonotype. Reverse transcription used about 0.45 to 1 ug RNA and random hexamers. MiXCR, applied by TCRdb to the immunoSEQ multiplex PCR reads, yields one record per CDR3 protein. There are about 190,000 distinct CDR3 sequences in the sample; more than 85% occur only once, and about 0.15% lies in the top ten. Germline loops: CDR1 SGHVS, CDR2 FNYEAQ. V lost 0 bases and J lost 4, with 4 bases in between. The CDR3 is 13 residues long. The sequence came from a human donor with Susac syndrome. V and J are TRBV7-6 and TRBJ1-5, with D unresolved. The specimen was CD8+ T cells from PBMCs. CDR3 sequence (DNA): TGTGCCAGCAGCTTAGCAGAAAATCAGCCCCAGCATTTT. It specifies CASSLAENQPQHF.